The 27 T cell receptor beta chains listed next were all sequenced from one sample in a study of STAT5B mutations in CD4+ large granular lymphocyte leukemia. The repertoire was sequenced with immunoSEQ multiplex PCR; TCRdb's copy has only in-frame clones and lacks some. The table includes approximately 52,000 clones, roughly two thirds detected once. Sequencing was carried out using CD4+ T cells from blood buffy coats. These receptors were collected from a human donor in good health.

This CDR3 is CASSLAEGISGYTF. DNA for the CDR3: TGCGCCAGCAGCTTGGCTGAGGGAATTAGTGGCTACACCTTC. The chain has TRBV5-1 and TRBJ1-2; D remains ambiguous. Trimming removed 0 bases from V and 7 bases from J, with 13 bases in between. The CDR3 totals 14 residues. Germline CDR1 SGHRS, CDR2 YFSETQ. The full variable domain, in which reference TRBV5-1 and TRBJ1-2 provide the parts outside the CDR3, is KAGVTQTPRYLIKTRGQQVTLSCSPISGHRSVSWYQQTPGQGLQFLFEYFSETQRNKGNFPGRFSGRQFSNSRSEMNVSTLELGDSALYLCASSLAEGISGYTFGSGTRLTVV.

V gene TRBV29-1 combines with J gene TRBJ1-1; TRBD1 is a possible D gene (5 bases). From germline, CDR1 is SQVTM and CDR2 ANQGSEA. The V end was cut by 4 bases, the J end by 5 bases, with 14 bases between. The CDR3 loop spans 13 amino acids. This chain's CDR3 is CSVAMGVGTEAFF. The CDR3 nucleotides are TGCAGCGTTGCGATGGGGGTGGGGACTGAAGCTTTCTTT.

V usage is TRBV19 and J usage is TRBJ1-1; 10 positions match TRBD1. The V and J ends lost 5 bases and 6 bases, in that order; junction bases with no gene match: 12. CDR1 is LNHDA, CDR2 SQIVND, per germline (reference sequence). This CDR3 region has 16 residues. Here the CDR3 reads CASSLNDRGRQAEAFF. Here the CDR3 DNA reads TGTGCCAGTAGTCTTAACGACAGGGGGCGGCAAGCTGAAGCTTTCTTT.

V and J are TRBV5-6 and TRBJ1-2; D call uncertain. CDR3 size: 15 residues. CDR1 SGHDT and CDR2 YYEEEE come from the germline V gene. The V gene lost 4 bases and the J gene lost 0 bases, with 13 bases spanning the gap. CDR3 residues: CASSPPHLANYGYTF. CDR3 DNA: TGTGCCAGCAGCCCTCCACACCTAGCTAACTATGGCTACACCTTC.

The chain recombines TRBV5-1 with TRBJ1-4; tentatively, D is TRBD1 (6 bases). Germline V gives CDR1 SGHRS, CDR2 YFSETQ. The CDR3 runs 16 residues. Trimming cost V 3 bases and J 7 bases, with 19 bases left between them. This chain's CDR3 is CASSSGDTDRGEKLFF. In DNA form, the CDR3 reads TGCGCCAGCAGCTCGGGGGACACCGACCGAGGTGAAAAACTGTTTTTT. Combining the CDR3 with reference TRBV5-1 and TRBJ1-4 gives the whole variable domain KAGVTQTPRYLIKTRGQQVTLSCSPISGHRSVSWYQQTPGQGLQFLFEYFSETQRNKGNFPGRFSGRQFSNSRSEMNVSTLELGDSALYLCASSSGDTDRGEKLFFGSGTQLSVL.

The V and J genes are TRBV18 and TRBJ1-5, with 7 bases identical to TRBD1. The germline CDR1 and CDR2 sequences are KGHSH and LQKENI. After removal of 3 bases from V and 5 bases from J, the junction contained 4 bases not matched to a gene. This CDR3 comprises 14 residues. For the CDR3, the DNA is TGTGCCAGCTCACCCGGGACAGACGATCAGCCCCAGCATTTT. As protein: CASSPGTDDQPQHF.

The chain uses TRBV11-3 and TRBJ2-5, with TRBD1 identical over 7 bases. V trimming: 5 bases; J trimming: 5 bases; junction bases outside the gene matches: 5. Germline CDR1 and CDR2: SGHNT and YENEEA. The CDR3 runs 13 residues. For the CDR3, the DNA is TGTGCCAGCAGCACAGGGGCCGAGGAGACCCAGTACTTC. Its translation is CASSTGAEETQYF.

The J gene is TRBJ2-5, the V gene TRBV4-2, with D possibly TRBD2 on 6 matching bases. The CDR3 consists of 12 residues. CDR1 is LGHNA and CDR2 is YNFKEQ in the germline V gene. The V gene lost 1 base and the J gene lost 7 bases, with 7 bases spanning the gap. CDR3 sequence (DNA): TGTGCCAGCAGCCAAGGGCGGGGGACCCAGTACTTC. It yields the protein CASSQGRGTQYF.

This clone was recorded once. CDR3 region: CASSSLGGTYGYTF. In DNA form, the CDR3 reads TGTGCCAGCAGCTCACTCGGTGGAACCTATGGCTACACCTTC. V and J are TRBV6-5 and TRBJ1-2; D remains unclear. The V end was cut by 6 bases, the J end by 4 bases, with 15 bases between. The CDR3 length is 14 residues. Germline lookup yields CDR1 MNHEY and CDR2 SVGAGI.

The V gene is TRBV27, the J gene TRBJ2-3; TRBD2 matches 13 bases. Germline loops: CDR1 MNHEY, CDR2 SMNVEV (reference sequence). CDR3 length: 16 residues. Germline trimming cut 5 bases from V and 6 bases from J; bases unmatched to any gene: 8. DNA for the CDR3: TGTGCCAGCAGTATGACCGGGACTAGCGGGGCGGATACGCAGTATTTT. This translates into CASSMTGTSGADTQYF.

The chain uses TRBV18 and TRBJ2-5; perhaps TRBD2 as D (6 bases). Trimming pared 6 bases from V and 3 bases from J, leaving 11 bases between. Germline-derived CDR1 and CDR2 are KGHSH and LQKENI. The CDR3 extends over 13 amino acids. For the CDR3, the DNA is TGTGCCAGCTCTCCTGGAGGGGAAGAGACCCAGTACTTC. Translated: CASSPGGEETQYF.

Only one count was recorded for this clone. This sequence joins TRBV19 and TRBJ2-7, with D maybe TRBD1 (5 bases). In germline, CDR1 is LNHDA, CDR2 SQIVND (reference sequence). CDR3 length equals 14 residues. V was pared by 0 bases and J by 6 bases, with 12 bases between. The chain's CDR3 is CASSIEPGSGEQYF. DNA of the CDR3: TGTGCCAGTAGTATAGAGCCAGGGTCTGGCGAGCAGTACTTC.

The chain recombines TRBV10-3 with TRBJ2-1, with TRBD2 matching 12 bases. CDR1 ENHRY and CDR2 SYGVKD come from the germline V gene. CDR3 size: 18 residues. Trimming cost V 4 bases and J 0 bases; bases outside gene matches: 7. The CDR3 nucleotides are TGTGCCATCAGTGCTAGCGGGGGGGCCTCGGACTCCTACAATGAGCAGTTCTTC. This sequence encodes CAISASGGASDSYNEQFF.

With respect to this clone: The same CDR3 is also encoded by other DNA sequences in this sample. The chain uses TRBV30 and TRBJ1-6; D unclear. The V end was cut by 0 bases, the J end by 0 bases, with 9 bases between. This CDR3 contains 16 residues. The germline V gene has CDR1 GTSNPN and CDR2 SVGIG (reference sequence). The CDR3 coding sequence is TGTGCCTGGAGTGTATACCAAAGCTCCTATAATTCACCCCTCCACTTT. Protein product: CAWSVYQSSYNSPLHF.

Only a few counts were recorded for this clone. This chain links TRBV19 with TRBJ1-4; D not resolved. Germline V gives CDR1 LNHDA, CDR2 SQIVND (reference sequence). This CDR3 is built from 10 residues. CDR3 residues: CACGREKLFF. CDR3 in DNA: TGTGCTTGCGGCAGGGAAAAACTGTTTTTT.

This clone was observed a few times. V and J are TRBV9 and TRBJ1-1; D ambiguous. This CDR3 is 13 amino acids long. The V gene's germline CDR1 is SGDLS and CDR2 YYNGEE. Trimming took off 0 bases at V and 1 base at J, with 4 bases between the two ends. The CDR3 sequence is CASSVAQNTEAFF. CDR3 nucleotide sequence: TGTGCCAGCAGCGTAGCACAGAACACTGAAGCTTTCTTT.

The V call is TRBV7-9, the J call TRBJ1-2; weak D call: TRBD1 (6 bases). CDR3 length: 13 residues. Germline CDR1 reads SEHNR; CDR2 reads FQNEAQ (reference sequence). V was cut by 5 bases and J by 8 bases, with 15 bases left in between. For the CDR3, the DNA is TGTGCCAGCAGCGACCGAGGGGGGACGGGCTACACCTTC. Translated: CASSDRGGTGYTF.

The CDR3 DNA is TGTGCCAGCAGCCCCGAGGAAGGGGTCGAGCAGTACTTC. Protein sequence: CASSPEEGVEQYF. The chain carries TRBV6-6 and TRBJ2-7; the D gene is possibly TRBD1 (5 bases). Trimming took 6 bases from V and 6 from J, leaving 15 bases between them. This CDR3 is built from 13 residues. Germline assignment: CDR1 MNHNY and CDR2 SVGAGI (reference sequence).

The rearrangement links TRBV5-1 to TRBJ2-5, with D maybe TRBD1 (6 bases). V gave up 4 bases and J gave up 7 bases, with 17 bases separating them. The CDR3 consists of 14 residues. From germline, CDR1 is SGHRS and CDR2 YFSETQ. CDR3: CASSVGHTQGTQYF. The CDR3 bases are TGCGCCAGCAGCGTGGGACACACCCAGGGGACCCAGTACTTC.

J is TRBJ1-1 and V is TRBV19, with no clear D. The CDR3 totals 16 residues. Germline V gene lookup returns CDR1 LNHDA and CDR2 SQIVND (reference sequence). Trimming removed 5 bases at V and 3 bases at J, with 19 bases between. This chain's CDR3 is CASSRDLGQLYTEAFF. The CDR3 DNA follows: TGTGCCAGTAGTCGGGATCTAGGGCAGTTATACACTGAAGCTTTCTTT.

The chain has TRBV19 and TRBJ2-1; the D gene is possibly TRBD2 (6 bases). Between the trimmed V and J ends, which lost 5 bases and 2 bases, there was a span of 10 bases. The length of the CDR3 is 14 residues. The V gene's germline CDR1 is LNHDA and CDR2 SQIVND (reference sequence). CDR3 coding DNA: TGTGCCAGTAGTTCGACTAGAACCTACAATGAGCAGTTCTTC. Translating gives CASSSTRTYNEQFF.

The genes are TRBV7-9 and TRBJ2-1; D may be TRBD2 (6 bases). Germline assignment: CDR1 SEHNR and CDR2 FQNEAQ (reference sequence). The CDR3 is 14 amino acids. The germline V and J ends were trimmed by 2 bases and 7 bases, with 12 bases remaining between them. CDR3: CASSLIAGRNEQFF. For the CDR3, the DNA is TGTGCCAGCAGCTTAATCGCAGGGAGGAATGAGCAGTTCTTC. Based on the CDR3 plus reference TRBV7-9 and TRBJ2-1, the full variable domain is DTGVSQNPRHKITKRGQNVTFRCDPISEHNRLYWYRQTLGQGPEFLTYFQNEAQLEKSRLLSDRFSAERPKGSFSTLEIQRTEQGDSAMYLCASSLIAGRNEQFFGPGTRLTVL.

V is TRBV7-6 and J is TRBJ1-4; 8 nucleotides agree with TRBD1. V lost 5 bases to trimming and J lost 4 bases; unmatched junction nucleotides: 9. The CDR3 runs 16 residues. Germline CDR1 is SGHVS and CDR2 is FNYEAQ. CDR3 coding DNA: TGTGCCAGCAGCCGACAGGGGTATTCTAATAATGAAAAACTGTTTTTT. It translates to CASSRQGYSNNEKLFF.

The chain's CDR3 is CASSLYDRNTEAFF. In nucleotides, the CDR3 is TGTGCCAGCAGCTTATACGACAGGAACACTGAAGCTTTCTTT. The V gene is TRBV11-1, the J gene TRBJ1-1; D is possibly TRBD1 (5 bases). This CDR3 has 14 amino acids. V was clipped by 2 bases and J by 1 base, with 8 bases between them. From germline, CDR1 is SGHAT and CDR2 FQDESV (reference sequence). Full variable domain (rest looked up from reference TRBV11-1 and TRBJ1-1): EAEVAQSPRYKITEKSQAVAFWCDPISGHATLYWYRQILGQGPELLVQFQDESVVDDSQLPKDRFSAERLKGVDSTLKIQPAELGDSAMYLCASSLYDRNTEAFFGQGTRLTVV.

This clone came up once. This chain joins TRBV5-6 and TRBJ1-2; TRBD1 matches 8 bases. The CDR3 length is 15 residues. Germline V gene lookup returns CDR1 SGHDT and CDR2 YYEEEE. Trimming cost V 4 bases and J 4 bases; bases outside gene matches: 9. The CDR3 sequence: CASSLNRGAPYGYTF. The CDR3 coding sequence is TGTGCCAGCAGCCTTAACAGGGGGGCCCCCTATGGCTACACCTTC. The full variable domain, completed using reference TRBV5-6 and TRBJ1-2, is DAGVTQSPTHLIKTRGQQVTLRCSPKSGHDTVSWYQQALGQGPQFIFQYYEEEERQRGNFPDRFSGHQFPNYSSELNVNALLLGDSALYLCASSLNRGAPYGYTFGSGTRLTVV.

The CDR3 DNA reads as TGTGCCAGCACACCACCGGGGGGCAATGAGCAGTTCTTC. Protein product: CASTPPGGNEQFF. The genes are TRBV27 and TRBJ2-1; 7 nucleotides agree with TRBD2. The CDR3 sequence is 13 residues long. Germline V gene data show CDR1 as MNHEY and CDR2 as SMNVEV (reference sequence). After removal of 7 bases from V and 6 bases from J, the junction contained 6 bases not matched to a gene.

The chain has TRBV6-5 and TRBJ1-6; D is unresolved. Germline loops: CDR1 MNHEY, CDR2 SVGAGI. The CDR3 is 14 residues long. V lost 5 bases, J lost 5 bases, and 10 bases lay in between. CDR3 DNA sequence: TGTGCCAGCAGTCTCAGAGGGAATAATTCACCCCTCCACTTT. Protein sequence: CASSLRGNNSPLHF.